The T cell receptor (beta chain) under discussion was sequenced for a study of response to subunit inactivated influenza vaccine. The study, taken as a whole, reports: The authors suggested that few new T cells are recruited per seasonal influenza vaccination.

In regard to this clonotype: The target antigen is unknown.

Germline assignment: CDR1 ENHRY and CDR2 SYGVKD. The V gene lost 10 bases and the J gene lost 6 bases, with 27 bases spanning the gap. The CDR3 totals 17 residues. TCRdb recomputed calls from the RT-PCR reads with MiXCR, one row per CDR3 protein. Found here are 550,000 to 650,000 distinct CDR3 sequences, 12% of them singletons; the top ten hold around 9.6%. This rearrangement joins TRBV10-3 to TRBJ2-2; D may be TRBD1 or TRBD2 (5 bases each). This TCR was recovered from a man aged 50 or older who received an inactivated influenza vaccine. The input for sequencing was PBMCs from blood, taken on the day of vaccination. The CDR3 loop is CAKQPTPGPSHAGELFF. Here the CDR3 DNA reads TGTGCCAAACAGCCGACTCCGGGACCGAGTCACGCCGGGGAGCTGTTTTTT.